This T cell receptor (beta chain) is from a study of cytomegalovirus exposure and HLA in healthy donors. Study-wide points: As a later analysis showed, a missense DCLRE1C variant was linked to trimming of TCR beta V- and J-genes. Most TCR sequences were uncommon, yet certain public TCRs appeared in many donors.

The V and J ends lost 5 bases and 4 bases, in that order; junction bases with no gene match: 6. There are 16 residues in the CDR3. The germline V gene has CDR1 SGHAT and CDR2 FQDESV (reference sequence). The PCR ran on 60 Vbeta and 13 Jbeta primers. Clones were sequenced by immunoSEQ multiplex PCR, and TCRdb holds only the in-frame ones, with some missing. This sample's clone table lists more than 90,000 clones. About this clone itself: Its antigen remains unidentified.

This rearrangement joins TRBV11-1 to TRBJ2-2; 11 bases match TRBD1. The origin of this receptor is a man in his thirties or forties in good health and CMV-seronegative. Specimen: PBMCs. The CDR3 spells CASSGGTGGPTGELFF. CDR3 bases: TGTGCCAGCAGCGGGGGGACAGGGGGGCCCACCGGGGAGCTGTTTTTT.